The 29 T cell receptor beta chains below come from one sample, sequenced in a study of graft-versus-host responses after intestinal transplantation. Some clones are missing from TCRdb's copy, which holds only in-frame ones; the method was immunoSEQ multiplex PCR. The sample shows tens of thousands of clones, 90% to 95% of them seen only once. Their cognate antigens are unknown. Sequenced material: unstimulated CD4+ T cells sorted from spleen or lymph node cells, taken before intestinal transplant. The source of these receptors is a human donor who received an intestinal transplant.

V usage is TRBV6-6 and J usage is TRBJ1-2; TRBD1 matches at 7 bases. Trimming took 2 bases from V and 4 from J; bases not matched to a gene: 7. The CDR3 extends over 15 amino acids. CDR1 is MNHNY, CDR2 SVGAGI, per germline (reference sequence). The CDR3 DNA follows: TGTGCCAGCAGTTACGGGGAAGGGGGCCCCTATGGCTACACCTTC. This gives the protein CASSYGEGGPYGYTF.

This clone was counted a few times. CDR3 in amino acids: CASKATQGAREKLFF. CDR3 DNA: TGTGCCAGTAAGGCGACCCAGGGGGCCCGTGAAAAACTGTTTTTT. The rearrangement joins TRBV19 to TRBJ1-4; 8 bases line up with TRBD1. Unmatched junction bases numbered 11, after V lost 7 bases and J lost 7 bases. The length of the CDR3 is 15 residues. Germline CDR1 and CDR2: LNHDA and SQIVND (reference sequence).

This CDR3 reads CASSSQGFSTDTQYF. CDR3 bases: TGTGCCAGCAGCTCGCAGGGGTTTAGCACAGATACGCAGTATTTT. The rearrangement uses TRBV27 and TRBJ2-3; perhaps TRBD1 as D (6 bases). The CDR3 runs 15 residues. CDR1 and CDR2 (germline): MNHEY, SMNVEV (reference sequence). With 6 bases removed from V and 0 bases from J, the gap between germline ends came to 13 bases.

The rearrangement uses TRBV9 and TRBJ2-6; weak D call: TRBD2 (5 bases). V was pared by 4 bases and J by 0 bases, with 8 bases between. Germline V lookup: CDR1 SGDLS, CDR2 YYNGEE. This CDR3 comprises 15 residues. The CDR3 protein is CASSFTSSGANVLTF. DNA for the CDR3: TGTGCCAGCAGCTTTACTAGCTCTGGGGCCAACGTCCTGACTTTC. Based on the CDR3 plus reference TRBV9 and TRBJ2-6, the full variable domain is DSGVTQTPKHLITATGQRVTLRCSPRSGDLSVYWYQQSLDQGLQFLIQYYNGEERAKGNILERFSAQQFPDLHSELNLSSLELGDSALYFCASSFTSSGANVLTFGAGSRLTVL.

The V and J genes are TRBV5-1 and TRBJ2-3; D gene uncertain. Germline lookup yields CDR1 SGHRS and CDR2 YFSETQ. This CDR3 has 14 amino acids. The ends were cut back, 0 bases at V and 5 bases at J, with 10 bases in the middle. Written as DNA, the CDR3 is TGCGCCAGCAGCTTGGACCCCACGGGAGATACGCAGTATTTT. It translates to CASSLDPTGDTQYF.

The CDR3 loop is CASSLHMNTEAFF. The CDR3 DNA reads as TGTGCCAGCAGCTTACACATGAACACTGAAGCTTTCTTT. The rearrangement links TRBV7-2 to TRBJ1-1; D gene unclear. Per germline, CDR1 SGHTA and CDR2 FQGNSA. There are 13 residues in the CDR3. Trimming pared 2 bases from V and 0 bases from J, leaving 4 bases between.

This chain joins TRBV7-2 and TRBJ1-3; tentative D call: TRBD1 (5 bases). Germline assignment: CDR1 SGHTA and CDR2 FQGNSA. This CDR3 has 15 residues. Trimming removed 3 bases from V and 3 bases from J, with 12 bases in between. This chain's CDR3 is CASSLWQGLGNTIYF. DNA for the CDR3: TGTGCCAGCAGCTTGTGGCAGGGACTTGGAAACACCATATATTTT.

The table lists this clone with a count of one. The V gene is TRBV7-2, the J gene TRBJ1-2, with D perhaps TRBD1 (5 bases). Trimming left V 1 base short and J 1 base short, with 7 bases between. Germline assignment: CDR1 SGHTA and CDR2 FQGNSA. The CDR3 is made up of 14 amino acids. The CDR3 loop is CASSLDQGNYGYTF. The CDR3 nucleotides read TGTGCCAGCAGCTTAGATCAGGGTAACTATGGCTACACCTTC. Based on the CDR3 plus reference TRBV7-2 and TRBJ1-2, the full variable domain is GAGVSQSPSNKVTEKGKDVELRCDPISGHTALYWYRQSLGQGLEFLIYFQGNSAPDKSGLPSDRFSAERTGGSVSTLTIQRTQQEDSAVYLCASSLDQGNYGYTFGSGTRLTVV.

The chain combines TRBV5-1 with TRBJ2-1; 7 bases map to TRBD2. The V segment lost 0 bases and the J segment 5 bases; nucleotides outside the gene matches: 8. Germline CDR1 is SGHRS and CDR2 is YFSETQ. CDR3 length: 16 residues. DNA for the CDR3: TGCGCCAGCAGCTTGGCCCAGTTAGCGGGTCACAATGAGCAGTTCTTC. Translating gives CASSLAQLAGHNEQFF.

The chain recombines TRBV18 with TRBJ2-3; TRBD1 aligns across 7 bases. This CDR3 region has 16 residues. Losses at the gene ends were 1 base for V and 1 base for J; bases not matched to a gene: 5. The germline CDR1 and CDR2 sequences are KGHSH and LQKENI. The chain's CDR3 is CASSPLTGPRTDTQYF. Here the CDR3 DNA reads TGTGCCAGCTCACCACTGACAGGGCCTCGCACAGATACGCAGTATTTT.

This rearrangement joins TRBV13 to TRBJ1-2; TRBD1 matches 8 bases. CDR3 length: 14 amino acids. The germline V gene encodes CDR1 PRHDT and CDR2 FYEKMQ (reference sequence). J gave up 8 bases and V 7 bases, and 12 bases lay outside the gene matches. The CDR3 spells CASNRGDSFGGYTF. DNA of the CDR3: TGTGCCAGCAACAGGGGGGACTCCTTTGGGGGCTACACCTTC.

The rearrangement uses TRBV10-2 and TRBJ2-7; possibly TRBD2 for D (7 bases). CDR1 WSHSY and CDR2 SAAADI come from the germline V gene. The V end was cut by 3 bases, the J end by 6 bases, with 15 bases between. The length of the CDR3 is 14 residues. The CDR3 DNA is TGCGCCAGCAGTGAAGGGGGGGTGGGTGGCGAGCAGTACTTC. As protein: CASSEGGVGGEQYF.

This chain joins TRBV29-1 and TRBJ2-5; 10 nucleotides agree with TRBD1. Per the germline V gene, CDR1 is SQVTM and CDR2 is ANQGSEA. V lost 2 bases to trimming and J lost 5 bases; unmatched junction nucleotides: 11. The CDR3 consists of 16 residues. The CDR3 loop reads CSVESLVDRGRETQYF. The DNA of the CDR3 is TGCAGCGTTGAAAGTTTAGTGGACAGGGGGAGGGAGACCCAGTACTTC. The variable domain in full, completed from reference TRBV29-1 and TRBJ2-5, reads SAVISQKPSRDICQRGTSLTIQCQVDSQVTMMFWYRQQPGQSLTLIATANQGSEATYESGFVIDKFPISRPNLTFSTLTVSNMSPEDSSIYLCSVESLVDRGRETQYFGPGTRLLVL.

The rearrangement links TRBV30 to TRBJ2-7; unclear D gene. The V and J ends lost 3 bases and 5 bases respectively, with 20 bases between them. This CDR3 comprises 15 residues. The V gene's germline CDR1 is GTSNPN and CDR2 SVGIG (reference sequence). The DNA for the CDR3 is TGTGCCTGGAGCGTACCCCAGGAATCCATCGACGAGCAGTACTTC. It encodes CAWSVPQESIDEQYF.

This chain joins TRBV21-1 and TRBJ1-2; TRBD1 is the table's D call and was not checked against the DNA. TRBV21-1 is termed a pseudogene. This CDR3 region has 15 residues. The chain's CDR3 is CASISNRGGVSGYTF. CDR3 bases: TGTGCCAGCATCTCGAACAGGGGGGGCGTTTCTGGCTACACCTTC.

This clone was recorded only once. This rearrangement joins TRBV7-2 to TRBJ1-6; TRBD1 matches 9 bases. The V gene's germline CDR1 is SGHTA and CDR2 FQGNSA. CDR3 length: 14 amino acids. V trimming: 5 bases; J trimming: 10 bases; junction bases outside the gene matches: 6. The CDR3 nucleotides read TGTGCCAGCAGCAGGGGACAGGGAGAATCACCCCTCCACTTT. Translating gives CASSRGQGESPLHF. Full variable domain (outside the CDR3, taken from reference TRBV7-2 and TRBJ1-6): GAGVSQSPSNKVTEKGKDVELRCDPISGHTALYWYRQSLGQGLEFLIYFQGNSAPDKSGLPSDRFSAERTGGSVSTLTIQRTQQEDSAVYLCASSRGQGESPLHFGNGTRLTVT.

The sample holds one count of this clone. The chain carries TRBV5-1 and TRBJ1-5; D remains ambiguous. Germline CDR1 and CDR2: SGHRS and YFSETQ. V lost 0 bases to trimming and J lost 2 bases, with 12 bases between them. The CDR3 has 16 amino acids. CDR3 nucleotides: TGCGCCAGCAGCTTGGCTGGCCCCGGGGGCAATCAGCCCCAGCATTTT. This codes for CASSLAGPGGNQPQHF.

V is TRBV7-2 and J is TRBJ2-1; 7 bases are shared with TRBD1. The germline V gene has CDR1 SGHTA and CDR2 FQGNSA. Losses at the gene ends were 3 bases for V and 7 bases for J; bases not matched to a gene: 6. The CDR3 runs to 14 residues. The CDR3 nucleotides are TGTGCCAGCAGCTTCGGACAGGTTCGTAATGAGCAGTTCTTC. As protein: CASSFGQVRNEQFF. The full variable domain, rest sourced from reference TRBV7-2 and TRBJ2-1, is GAGVSQSPSNKVTEKGKDVELRCDPISGHTALYWYRQSLGQGLEFLIYFQGNSAPDKSGLPSDRFSAERTGGSVSTLTIQRTQQEDSAVYLCASSFGQVRNEQFFGPGTRLTVL.

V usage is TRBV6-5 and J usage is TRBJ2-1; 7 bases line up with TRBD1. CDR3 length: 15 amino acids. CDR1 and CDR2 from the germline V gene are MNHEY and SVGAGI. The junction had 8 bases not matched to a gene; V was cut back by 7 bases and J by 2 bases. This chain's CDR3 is CASTRRTGAYNEQFF. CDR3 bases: TGTGCCAGCACCCGTCGGACAGGAGCCTACAATGAGCAGTTCTTC.

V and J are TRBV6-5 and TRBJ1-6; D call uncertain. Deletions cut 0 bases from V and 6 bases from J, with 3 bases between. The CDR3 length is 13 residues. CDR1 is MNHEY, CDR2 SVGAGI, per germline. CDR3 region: CASSYSSNSPLHF. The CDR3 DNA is TGTGCCAGCAGTTACTCTAGTAATTCACCCCTCCACTTT.

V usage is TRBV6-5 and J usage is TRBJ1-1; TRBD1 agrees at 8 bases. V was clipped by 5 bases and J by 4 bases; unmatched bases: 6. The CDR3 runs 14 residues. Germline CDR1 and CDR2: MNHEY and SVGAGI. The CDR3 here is CASSRNRGSTEAFF. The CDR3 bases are TGTGCCAGCAGTCGCAACAGGGGGAGCACTGAAGCTTTCTTT.

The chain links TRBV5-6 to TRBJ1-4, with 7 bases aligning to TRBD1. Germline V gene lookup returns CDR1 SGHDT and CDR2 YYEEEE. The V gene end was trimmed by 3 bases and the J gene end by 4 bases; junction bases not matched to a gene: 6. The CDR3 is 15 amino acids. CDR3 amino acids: CASSSGQVNNEKLFF. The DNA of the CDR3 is TGTGCCAGCAGCTCCGGACAGGTTAATAATGAAAAACTGTTTTTT.

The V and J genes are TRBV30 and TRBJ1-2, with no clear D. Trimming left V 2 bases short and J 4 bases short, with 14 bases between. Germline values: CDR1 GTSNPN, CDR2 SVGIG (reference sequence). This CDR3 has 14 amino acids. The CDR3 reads CAWSTGLAGYGYTF. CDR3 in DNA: TGTGCCTGGAGTACTGGACTCGCAGGCTATGGCTACACCTTC.

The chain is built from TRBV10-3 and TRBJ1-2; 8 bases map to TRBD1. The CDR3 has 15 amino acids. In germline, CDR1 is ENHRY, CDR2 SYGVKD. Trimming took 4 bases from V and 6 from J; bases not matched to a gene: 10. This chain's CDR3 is CAISVNGQGKDGYTF. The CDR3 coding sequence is TGTGCCATCAGTGTAAACGGACAGGGAAAAGATGGCTACACCTTC.

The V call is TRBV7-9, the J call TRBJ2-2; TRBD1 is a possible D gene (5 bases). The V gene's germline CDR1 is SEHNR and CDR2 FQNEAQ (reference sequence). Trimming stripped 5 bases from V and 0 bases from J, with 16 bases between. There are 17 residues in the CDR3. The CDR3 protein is CASSNRGQVPNTGELFF. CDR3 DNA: TGTGCCAGCAGCAATAGGGGCCAGGTGCCGAACACCGGGGAGCTGTTTTTT.

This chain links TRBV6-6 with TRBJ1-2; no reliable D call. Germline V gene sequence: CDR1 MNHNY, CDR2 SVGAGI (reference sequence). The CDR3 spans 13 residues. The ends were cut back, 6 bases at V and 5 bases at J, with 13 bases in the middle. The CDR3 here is CASSTGVTYGYTF. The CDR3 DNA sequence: TGTGCCAGCAGCACCGGGGTAACTTATGGCTACACCTTC.

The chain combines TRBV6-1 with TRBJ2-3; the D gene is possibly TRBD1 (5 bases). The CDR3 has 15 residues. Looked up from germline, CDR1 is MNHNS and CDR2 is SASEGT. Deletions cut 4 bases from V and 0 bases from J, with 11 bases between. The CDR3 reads CASSVLGQSTDTQYF. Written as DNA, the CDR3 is TGTGCCAGCAGTGTTCTAGGACAAAGCACAGATACGCAGTATTTT.

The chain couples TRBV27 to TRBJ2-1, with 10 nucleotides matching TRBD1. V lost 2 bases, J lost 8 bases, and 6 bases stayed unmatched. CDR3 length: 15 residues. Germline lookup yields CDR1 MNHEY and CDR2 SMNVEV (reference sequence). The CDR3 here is CASSLRDRGGDEQFF. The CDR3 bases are TGTGCCAGCAGTTTAAGGGACAGGGGAGGGGATGAGCAGTTCTTC.

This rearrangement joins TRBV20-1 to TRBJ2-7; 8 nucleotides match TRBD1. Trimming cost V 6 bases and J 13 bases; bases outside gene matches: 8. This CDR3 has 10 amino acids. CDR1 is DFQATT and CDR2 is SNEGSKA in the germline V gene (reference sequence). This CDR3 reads CSARRDRLYF. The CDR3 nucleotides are TGCAGTGCGAGGCGGGACAGGTTATACTTC.